Sequencing of this TCR beta chain was carried out in a study of T cell responses to AZD1222 COVID-19 vaccine (dated by TCRdb to about 2021). A note on the overall study: AZD1222 recipients with second doses at about 4 weeks or about 12 weeks were pooled, because spike-specific TCR depth and breadth did not differ between schedules. TCR sequencing covered fewer than 250 trial participants: 207 given two doses of AZD1222 and 26 given two doses of MenACWY control vaccine. Trial participants were enrolled by age into 18-55, 56-69 and 70-plus year subgroups, with roughly 160, 29 and 62 TCR-sequenced participants respectively.

Overall study outcomes, separate from this receptor: Because no day 14 peak-response samples were available, repertoires were characterized only after the peak T cell response. A significant rise in spike-specific TCR breadth and depth was observed after two AZD1222 doses relative to day 0 and relative to MenACWY recipients. Vaccine-associated CD4 TCRs spanned the whole spike protein, with dominant responses in regions 160-218 and 743-854. The 56-69-year group was small, and its depth increase did not reach significance, likely because of low power. Only five to seven AZD1222 recipients were SARS-CoV-2 seropositive at baseline, limiting conclusions about previously exposed vaccinees. Epitopes outside the regions mutated in the B.1.351 and B.1.1.7 variants were reportedly recognized by nearly half of the unique spike-specific TCRs. Most participants were white British and females outnumbered males, and the authors suggested that clonal diversity may have been underestimated.

The CDR3 regions of human TCRbeta chains were analyzed by immunosequencing. Regarding the original processing steps: TCRs in the repertoires were compared against a reference library of SARS-CoV-2-specific TCRs that had been generated with the MIRA antigen-specificity platform. Breadth was defined as the fraction of unique TCRs that were SARS-CoV-2-associated, and depth was defined as the fraction of total T cells that were SARS-CoV-2-associated. Using the MIRA data, every spike-specific TCR was mapped to the spike region that the TCR reacted to and assigned to either a CD4 or a CD8 class. Log10-transformed breadth and depth values were compared by one-way ANOVA with Sidak's multiple comparisons tests. As stored in TCRdb, this immuneACCESS dataset retains in-frame rearrangements with V and J assigned. A fraction of the clones does not appear; measured against another copy, unresolved V genes explain less than half of the discrepancy, and the remainder lacks a known reason. The V and J calls and clone size were taken over from that table, and D and trimming were inferred from the DNA. The sample table holds around 130,000 clones, of which 85% to 90% were seen once. About 3.5% of the sample goes to the ten largest clones.

To note about this clone: Its antigen target is currently unknown. The input lacks base qualities; no much larger clone sits a single base away.

Reading the germline V gene (reference sequence) gives CDR1 SEHNR and CDR2 FQNEAQ. There are 8 amino acids in the CDR3, from cysteine to phenylalanine inclusive. Only the CDR3 portion is preserved as DNA: 24 bases, with reading frame beginning at the first base. V loses 5 bases of germline sequence and J loses 13 bases, and the interval between the two ends is 4 bases. The sample's time point label, in plain terms: baseline before first vaccination. Vaccinee samples came from UK trials COV001 and COV002, including a single-blind randomized controlled phase 2/3 trial of AZD1222 (ChAdOx1 nCoV-19) in healthy adults. Trial participant PBMC samples were collected at day 0 and day 28 after the second dose for TCRbeta chain sequencing.

The sample here was peripheral blood, taken on day 0 of AZD1222 vaccination. The chain is encoded by TRBV7-9 joined to TRBJ2-3, with the D gene not clear enough to name. This sequence originates from an adult in good health. At the DNA level, the sequence is TGTGCCAGCAGCCCAGAGTATTTT. Translated, this is CASSPEYF.